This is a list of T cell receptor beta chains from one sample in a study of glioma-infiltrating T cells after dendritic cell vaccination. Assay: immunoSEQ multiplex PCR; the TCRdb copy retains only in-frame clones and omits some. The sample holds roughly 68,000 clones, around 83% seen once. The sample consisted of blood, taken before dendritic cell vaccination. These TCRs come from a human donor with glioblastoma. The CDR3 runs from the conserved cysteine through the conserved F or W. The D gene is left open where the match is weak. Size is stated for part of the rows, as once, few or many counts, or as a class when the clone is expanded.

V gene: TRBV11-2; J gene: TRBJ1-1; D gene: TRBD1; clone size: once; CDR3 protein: CASSLEFRGAAFF; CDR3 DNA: TGTGCCAGCAGCTTGGAGTTCAGGGGGGCGGCTTTCTTT
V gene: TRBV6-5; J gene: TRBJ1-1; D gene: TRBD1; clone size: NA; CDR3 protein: CASRTYGQGGTEAFF; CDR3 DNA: TGTGCCAGCAGGACCTACGGACAGGGGGGGACTGAAGCTTTCTTT
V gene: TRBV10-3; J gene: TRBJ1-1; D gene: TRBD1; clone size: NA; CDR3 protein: CAISIGQGMGTEAFF; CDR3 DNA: TGTGCCATCAGCATCGGACAGGGGATGGGGACTGAAGCTTTCTTT
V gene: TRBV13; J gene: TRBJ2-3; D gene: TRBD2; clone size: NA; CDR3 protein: CASSSLALQRGGNTDTQYF; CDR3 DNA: TGTGCCAGCAGCTCTCTAGCCCTCCAGCGGGGGGGTAACACAGATACGCAGTATTTT
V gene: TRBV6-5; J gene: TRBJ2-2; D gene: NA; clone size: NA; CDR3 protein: CASSYDLTYHTGELFF; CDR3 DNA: TGTGCCAGCAGCTACGACTTGACCTACCACACCGGGGAGCTGTTTTTT
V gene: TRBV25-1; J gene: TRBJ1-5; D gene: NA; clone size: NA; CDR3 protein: CASSDANQPQHF; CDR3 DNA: TGTGCCAGCAGTGACGCGAATCAGCCCCAGCATTTT
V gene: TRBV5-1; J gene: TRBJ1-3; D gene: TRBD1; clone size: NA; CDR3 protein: CASSLAGTDGNTIYF; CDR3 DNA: TGCGCCAGCAGCTTGGCCGGGACAGATGGAAACACCATATATTTT
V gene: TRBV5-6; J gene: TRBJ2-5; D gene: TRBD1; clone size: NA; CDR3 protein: CASSGGTGGFLQTQYF; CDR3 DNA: TGTGCCAGCAGCGGTGGGACAGGGGGGTTTCTGCAGACCCAGTACTTC
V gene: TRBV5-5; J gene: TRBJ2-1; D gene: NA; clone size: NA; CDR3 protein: CASSWGTGNYNEQFF; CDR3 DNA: TGTGCCAGCAGCTGGGGAACAGGGAACTACAATGAGCAGTTCTTC
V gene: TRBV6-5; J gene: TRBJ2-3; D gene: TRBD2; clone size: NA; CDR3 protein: CASTLRGGGADTQYF; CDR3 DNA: TGTGCCAGCACCCTACGGGGCGGGGGGGCAGATACGCAGTATTTT
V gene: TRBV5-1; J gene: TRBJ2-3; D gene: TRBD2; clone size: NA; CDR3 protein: CASSWGTSGGSTDTQYF; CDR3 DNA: TGCGCCAGCAGCTGGGGGACTAGCGGGGGAAGCACAGATACGCAGTATTTT
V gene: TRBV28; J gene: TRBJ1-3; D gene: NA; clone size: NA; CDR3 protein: CAIRRGGPYSGNTIYF; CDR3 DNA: TGTGCCATCCGTAGGGGGGGCCCTTACTCTGGAAACACCATATATTTT
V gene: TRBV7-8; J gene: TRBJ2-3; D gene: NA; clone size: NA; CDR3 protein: CASSPLATHGTQYF; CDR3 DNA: TGTGCCAGCAGCCCTCTAGCGACCCACGGTACGCAGTATTTT
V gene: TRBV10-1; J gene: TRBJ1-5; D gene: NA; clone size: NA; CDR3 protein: CASSTGTGQPQHF; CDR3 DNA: TGCGCCAGCAGCACAGGGACGGGTCAGCCCCAGCATTTT
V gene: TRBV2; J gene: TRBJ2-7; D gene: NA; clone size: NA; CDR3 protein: CASSVNRDSYEQYF; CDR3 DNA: TGTGCCAGCAGTGTAAACAGGGATTCCTACGAGCAGTACTTC
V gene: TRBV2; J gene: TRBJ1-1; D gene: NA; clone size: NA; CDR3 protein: CASSGGLGTANTEAFF; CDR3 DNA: TGTGCCAGCAGTGGGGGGCTCGGGACCGCGAACACTGAAGCTTTCTTT
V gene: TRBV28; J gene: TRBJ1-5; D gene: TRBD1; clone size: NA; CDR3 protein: CASKLLQGVYGNQPQHF; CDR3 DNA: TGTGCCAGCAAACTTCTACAGGGGGTGTATGGCAATCAGCCCCAGCATTTT
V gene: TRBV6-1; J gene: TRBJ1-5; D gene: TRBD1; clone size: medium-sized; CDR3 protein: CATYSTGGNQPQHF; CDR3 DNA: TGTGCCACCTATTCGACAGGGGGCAATCAGCCCCAGCATTTT
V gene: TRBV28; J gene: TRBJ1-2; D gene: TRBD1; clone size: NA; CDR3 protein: CASSGTGHDGYTF; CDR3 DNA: TGTGCCAGCAGCGGGACAGGGCATGATGGCTACACCTTC
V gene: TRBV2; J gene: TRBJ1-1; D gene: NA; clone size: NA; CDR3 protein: CASSELELPPEAFF; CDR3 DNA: TGTGCCAGCAGTGAATTAGAACTTCCCCCTGAAGCTTTCTTT
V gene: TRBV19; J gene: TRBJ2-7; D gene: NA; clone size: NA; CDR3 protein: CASSQQTGDGYEQYF; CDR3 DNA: TGTGCCAGTAGTCAACAGACGGGAGACGGATACGAGCAGTACTTC
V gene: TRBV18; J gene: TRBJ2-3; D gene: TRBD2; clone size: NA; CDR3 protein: CASSPTSGVSTDTQYF; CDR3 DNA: TGTGCCAGCTCACCAACTAGCGGGGTTAGCACAGATACGCAGTATTTT
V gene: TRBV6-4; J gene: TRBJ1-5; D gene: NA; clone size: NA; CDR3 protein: CASAGNSNQPQHF; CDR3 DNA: TGTGCCAGCGCAGGGAATAGCAATCAGCCCCAGCATTTT
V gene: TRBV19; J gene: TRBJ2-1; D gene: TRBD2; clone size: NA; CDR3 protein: CASSQGLAGRWSSYNEQFF; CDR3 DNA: TGTGCCAGTAGCCAGGGACTAGCGGGGCGGTGGAGCTCCTACAATGAGCAGTTCTTC
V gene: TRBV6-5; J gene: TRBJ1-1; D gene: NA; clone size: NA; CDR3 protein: CASSRYEGWNTEAFF; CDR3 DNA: TGTGCCAGCAGCCGCTATGAGGGTTGGAACACTGAAGCTTTCTTT
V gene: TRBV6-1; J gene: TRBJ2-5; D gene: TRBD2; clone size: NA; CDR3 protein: CALRGGGYQETQYF; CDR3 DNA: TGTGCCCTCAGAGGCGGGGGGTACCAAGAGACCCAGTACTTC
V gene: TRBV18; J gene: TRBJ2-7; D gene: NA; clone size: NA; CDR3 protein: CASSPQQGYEQYF; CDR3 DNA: TGTGCCAGCTCACCACAACAGGGCTACGAGCAGTACTTC
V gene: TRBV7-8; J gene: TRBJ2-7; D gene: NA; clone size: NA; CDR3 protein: CASSSGGFSYEQYF; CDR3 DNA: TGTGCCAGCAGCTCCGGCGGATTTTCCTACGAGCAGTACTTC
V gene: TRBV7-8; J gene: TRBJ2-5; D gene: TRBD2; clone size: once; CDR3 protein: CASSLGVLAGGGETQYF; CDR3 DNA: TGTGCCAGCAGCTTAGGCGTACTAGCGGGGGGGGGAGAGACCCAGTACTTC
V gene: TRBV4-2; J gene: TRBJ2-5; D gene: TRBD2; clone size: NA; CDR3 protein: CASSEGGVETQYF; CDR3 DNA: TGTGCCAGCAGTGAGGGAGGGGTGGAGACCCAGTACTTC
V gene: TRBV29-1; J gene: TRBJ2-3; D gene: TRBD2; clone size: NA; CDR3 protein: CSVGGTSGSTDTQYF; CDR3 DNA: TGCAGCGTGGGAGGGACTAGCGGTAGCACAGATACGCAGTATTTT
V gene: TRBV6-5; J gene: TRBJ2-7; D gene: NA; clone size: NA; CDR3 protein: CASRSRGSYEQYF; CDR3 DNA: TGTGCCAGCAGATCCCGAGGGTCCTACGAGCAGTACTTC
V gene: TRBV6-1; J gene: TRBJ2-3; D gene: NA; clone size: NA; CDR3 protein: CATGPALGEDTQYF; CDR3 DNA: TGTGCTACCGGGCCAGCCCTAGGGGAAGATACGCAGTATTTT
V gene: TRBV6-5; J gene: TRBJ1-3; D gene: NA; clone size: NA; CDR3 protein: CASRWGQAGTIYF; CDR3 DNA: TGTGCCAGCAGATGGGGACAAGCAGGCACCATATATTTT
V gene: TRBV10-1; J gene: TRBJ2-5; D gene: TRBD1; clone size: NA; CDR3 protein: CASSESTGTGQETQYF; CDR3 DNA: TGCGCCAGCAGTGAGTCGACCGGGACAGGCCAAGAGACCCAGTACTTC
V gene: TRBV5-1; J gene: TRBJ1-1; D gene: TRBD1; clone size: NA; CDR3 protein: CASSLSQGSFLNTEAFF; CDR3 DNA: TGCGCCAGCAGCTTATCACAGGGGTCCTTTTTGAACACTGAAGCTTTCTTT
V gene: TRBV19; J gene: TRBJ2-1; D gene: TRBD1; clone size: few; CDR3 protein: CASAGQGGRGEQFF; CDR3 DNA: TGTGCCAGCGCCGGACAGGGGGGACGAGGTGAGCAGTTCTTC
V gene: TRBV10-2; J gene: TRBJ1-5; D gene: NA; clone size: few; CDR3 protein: CASRAAGVTSQPQHF; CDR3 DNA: TGCGCCAGCAGGGCCGCGGGGGTTACATCTCAGCCCCAGCATTTT
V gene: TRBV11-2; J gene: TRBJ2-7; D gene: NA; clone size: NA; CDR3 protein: CASSSRDMGTYEQYF; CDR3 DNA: TGTGCCAGCAGCTCCCGGGACATGGGGACCTACGAGCAGTACTTC
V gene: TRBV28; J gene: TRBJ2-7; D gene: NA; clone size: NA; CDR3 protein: CASSLFGGPSYEQYF; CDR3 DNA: TGTGCCAGCAGTTTATTTGGCGGGCCCTCCTACGAGCAGTACTTC
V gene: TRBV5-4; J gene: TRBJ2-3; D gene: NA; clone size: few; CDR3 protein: CASSLGGTLVDTQYF; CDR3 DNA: TGTGCCAGCAGCTTGGGCGGGACGCTAGTAGATACGCAGTATTTT
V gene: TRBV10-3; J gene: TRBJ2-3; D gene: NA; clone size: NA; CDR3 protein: CAISPGGRKDTQYF; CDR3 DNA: TGTGCCATCAGTCCGGGGGGCAGGAAAGATACGCAGTATTTT
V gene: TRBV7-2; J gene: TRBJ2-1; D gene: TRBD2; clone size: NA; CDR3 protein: CASNRGGGNEQFF; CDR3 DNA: TGTGCCAGCAACCGGGGGGGAGGGAATGAGCAGTTCTTC
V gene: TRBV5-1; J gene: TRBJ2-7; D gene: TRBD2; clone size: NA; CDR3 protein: CASSPGTSGGKFSDEQYF; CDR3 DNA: TGCGCCAGCAGCCCTGGGACTAGCGGGGGGAAATTTAGCGACGAGCAGTACTTC
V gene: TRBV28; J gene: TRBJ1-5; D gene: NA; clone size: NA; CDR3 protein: CASSRVRNSNQPQHF; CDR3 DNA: TGTGCCAGCAGCCGGGTGAGAAATAGCAATCAGCCCCAGCATTTT
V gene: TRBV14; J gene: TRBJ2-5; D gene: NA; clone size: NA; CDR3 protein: CASSPLARGQETQYF; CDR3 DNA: TGTGCCAGCAGCCCCCTGGCCAGGGGTCAAGAGACCCAGTACTTC
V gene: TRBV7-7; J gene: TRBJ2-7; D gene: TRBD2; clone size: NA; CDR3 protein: CASSPSTSGPYEQYF; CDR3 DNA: TGTGCTAGCAGCCCCAGCACTAGCGGGCCTTACGAGCAGTACTTC
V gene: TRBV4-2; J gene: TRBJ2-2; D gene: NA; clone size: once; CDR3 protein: CASSQVGTSTGARGELFF; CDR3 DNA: TGTGCCAGCAGCCAAGTTGGGACTTCGACCGGGGCAAGGGGGGAGCTGTTTTTT
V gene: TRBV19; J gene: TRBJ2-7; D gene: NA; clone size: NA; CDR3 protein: CASSLRGGRASYEQYF; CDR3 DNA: TGTGCCAGTAGTCTCCGAGGGGGGAGGGCCTCCTACGAGCAGTACTTC
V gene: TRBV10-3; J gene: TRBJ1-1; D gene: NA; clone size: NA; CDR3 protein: CAISEMTRREAFF; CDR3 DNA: TGTGCCATCAGTGAAATGACAAGACGGGAAGCTTTCTTT
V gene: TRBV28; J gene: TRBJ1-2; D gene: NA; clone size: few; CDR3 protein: CASTWVGVDGYTF; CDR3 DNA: TGTGCCAGCACATGGGTAGGAGTGGATGGCTACACCTTC
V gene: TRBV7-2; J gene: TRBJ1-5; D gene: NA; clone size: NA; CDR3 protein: CASSLWGREQPQHF; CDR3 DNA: TGTGCCAGCAGCTTATGGGGGAGGGAACAGCCCCAGCATTTT
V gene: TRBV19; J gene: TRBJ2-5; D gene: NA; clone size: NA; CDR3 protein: CASRQGKETQYF; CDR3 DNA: TGTGCCAGTAGACAGGGAAAAGAGACCCAGTACTTC